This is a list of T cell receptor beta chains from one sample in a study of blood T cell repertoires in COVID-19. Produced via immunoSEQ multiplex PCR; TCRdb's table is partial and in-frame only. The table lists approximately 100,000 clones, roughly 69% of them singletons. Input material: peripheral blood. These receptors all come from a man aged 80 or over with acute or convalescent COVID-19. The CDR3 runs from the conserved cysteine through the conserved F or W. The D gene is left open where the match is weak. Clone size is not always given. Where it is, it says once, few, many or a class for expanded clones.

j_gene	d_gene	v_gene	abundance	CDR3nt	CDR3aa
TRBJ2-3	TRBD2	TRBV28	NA	TGTGCCAGCAGTGGGACTAGCGGGCGACGCACAGATACGCAGTATTTT	CASSGTSGRRTDTQYF
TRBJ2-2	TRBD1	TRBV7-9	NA	TGTGCCAGCGGGGGACAGGGTCGGACCGGGGAGCTGTTTTTT	CASGGQGRTGELFF
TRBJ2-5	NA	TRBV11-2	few	TGTGCCAGCAGCTTAGATGTCCAGCAAGAGACCCAGTACTTC	CASSLDVQQETQYF
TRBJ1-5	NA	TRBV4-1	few	TGCGCCAGCAGCCAGAACCAGGGAAACAATCAGCCCCAGCATTTT	CASSQNQGNNQPQHF
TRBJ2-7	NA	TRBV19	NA	TGTGCCAGTAGTCAGGGCCCCTACGAGCAGTACTTC	CASSQGPYEQYF
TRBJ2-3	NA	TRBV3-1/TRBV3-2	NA	TGTGCCAGCAGCCCAGGGGGGATCGTGACAGATACGCAGTATTTT	CASSPGGIVTDTQYF
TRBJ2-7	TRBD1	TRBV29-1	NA	TGCAGCGTTCTCAGGGCAGGGGGCATTTACGAGCAGTACTTC	CSVLRAGGIYEQYF
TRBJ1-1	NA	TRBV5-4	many	TGTGCCAGCAGCTTCCAAATGAACACTGAAGCTTTCTTT	CASSFQMNTEAFF
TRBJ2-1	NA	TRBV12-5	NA	TGTGCTAGTGGTTTACCCCCCCCTCTCGGTGAGCAGTTCTTC	CASGLPPPLGEQFF
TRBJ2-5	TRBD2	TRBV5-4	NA	TGTGCCAGCAGCTCGGGACTAGCGGGACAAGAGACCCAGTACTTC	CASSSGLAGQETQYF
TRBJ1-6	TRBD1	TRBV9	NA	TGTGCCAGCAGCGTAGACCCCTCTATGGGGACAGGGAGTTCACCCCTCCACTTT	CASSVDPSMGTGSSPLHF
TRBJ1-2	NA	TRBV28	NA	TGTGCCAGCAGTTTTGGGGCCGCCCGATATGGCTACACCTTC	CASSFGAARYGYTF
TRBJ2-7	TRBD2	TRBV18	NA	TGTGCCAGCTCACCACGACCTAGCGGGCTCTACGAGCAGTACTTC	CASSPRPSGLYEQYF
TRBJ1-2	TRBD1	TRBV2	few	TGTGCCAGCAGTGGGACAGGGGCCGGCTACACCTTC	CASSGTGAGYTF
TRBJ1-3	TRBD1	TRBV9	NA	TGTGCCAGCAGCGCTGACACGGGACAGAGCGGAAACACCATATATTTT	CASSADTGQSGNTIYF
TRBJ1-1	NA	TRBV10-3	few	TGTGCCATCAGTGATAGGGGGAACACTGAAGCTTTCTTT	CAISDRGNTEAFF
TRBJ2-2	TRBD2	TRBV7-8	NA	TGTGCCAGCAGCCGAGAAGGGACTAGCGGGACCGCCCGGGAGCTGTTTTTT	CASSREGTSGTARELFF
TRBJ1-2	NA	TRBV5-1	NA	TGCGCCAGCAGCGAACCAGGGAGGGCGGGCTACACCTTC	CASSEPGRAGYTF
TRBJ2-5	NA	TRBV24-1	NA	TGTGCCACCAGTGAGCCTAACCCGGACAGCCAAGAGACCCAGTACTTC	CATSEPNPDSQETQYF
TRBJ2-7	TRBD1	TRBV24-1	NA	TGTGCCACCAGTGGAGGGGGCAGATCCTACGAGCAGTACTTC	CATSGGGRSYEQYF
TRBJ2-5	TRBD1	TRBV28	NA	TGTGCCAGCAGTGGTAGACAGGGATGGGAGACCCAGTACTTC	CASSGRQGWETQYF
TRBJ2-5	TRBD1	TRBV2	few	TGTGCCAGCAGGGGACAGGTCAAGACCCAGTACTTC	CASRGQVKTQYF
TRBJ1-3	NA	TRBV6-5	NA	TGTGCCAGCAGTTACGACTTGGGCTCTGGAAACACCATATATTTT	CASSYDLGSGNTIYF
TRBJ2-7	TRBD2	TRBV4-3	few	TGCGCCAGCAGCCAAGAGTGGACTAGCTGGGACTCCTACGAGCAGTACTTC	CASSQEWTSWDSYEQYF
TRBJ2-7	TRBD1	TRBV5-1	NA	TGCGCCAGCAGCGGGGACAGGTGGACCTACGAGCAGTACTTC	CASSGDRWTYEQYF
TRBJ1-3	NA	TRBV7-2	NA	TGTGCCAGCAGCTTTTCCGGGGAGCTTGGAAACACCATATATTTT	CASSFSGELGNTIYF
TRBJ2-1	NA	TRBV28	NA	TGTGCCAGCAGTCCCCGGGATGAGCAGTTCTTC	CASSPRDEQFF
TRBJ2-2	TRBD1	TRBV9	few	TGTGCCAGCAGCTCCCCGAGGGACAGGGCCAACACCGGGGAGCTGTTTTTT	CASSSPRDRANTGELFF
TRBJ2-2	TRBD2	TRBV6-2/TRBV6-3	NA	TGTGCCAGCAGTTACGTTGCGGGAGTGAACACCGGGGAGCTGTTTTTT	CASSYVAGVNTGELFF
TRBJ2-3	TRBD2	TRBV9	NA	TGTGCCAGCAGCGTAGCGGGGGGAGTTATAGATACGCAGTATTTT	CASSVAGGVIDTQYF
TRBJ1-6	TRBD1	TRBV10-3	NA	TGTGCCACTAGGGACAGTAATTCACCCCTCCACTTT	CATRDSNSPLHF
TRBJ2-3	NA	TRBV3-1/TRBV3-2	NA	TGTGCCAGCAGCCAGACATCAAGAGATACGCAGTATTTT	CASSQTSRDTQYF
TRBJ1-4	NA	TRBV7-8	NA	TGTGCCAGCAGCGCCGGACGTCGGGGTCTCACTAATGAAAAACTGTTTTTT	CASSAGRRGLTNEKLFF
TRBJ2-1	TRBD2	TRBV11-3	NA	TGTGCCAGCAGCCGGACTAGGGCTAACAATGAGCAGTTCTTC	CASSRTRANNEQFF
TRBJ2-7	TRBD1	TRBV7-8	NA	TGTGCCAGCAGCTTGCGAGGGACAGGGGTCTCCTACGAGCAGTACTTC	CASSLRGTGVSYEQYF
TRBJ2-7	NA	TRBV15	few	TGTGCCACCAGCAGAGATCGGTGGCAGGCTTACGAGCAGTACTTC	CATSRDRWQAYEQYF
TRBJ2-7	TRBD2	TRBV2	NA	TGTGCCAGCAGTGTCAGCGGGATGTCCTACGAGCAGTACTTC	CASSVSGMSYEQYF
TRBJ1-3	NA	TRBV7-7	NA	TGTGCCAGCAGCTTAGCTCTTGGAGACACCATATATTTT	CASSLALGDTIYF
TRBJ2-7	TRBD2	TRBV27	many	TGTGCCAGCAGTTTGACTAGCGGGTCGGGCGAGCAGTACTTC	CASSLTSGSGEQYF
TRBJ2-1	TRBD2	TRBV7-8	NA	TGTGCCAGCGTTCGACTAGCGGGTGGGTTTGATGAGCAGTTCTTC	CASVRLAGGFDEQFF
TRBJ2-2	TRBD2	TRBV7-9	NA	TGTGCCAGCAGCGTCGGGACTAGCATATCCGGGGAGCTGTTTTTT	CASSVGTSISGELFF
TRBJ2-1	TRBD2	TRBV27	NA	TGTGCCAGCAGTTTATACGGGAGGAGCTCCTACAATGAGCAGTTCTTC	CASSLYGRSSYNEQFF
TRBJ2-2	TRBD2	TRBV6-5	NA	TGTGCCAGCACCCCTCTAGCGGGAGCGCTCGGGGAGCTGTTTTTT	CASTPLAGALGELFF
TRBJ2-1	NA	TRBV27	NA	TGTGCCAGCAGTTGGAGACTTGCTCGGGATGAGCAGTTCTTC	CASSWRLARDEQFF
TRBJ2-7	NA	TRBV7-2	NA	TGTGCCAGCAGTACAGGGTTTGGGGAGCAGTACTTC	CASSTGFGEQYF
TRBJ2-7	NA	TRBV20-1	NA	TGCAGTGCGGTCAGGGGCTACGAGCAGTACTTC	CSAVRGYEQYF
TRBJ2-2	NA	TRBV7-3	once	TGTGCCAGCAGCTTAGGGGCGGTTGCCGGGGAGCTGTTTTTT	CASSLGAVAGELFF
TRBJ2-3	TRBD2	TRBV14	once	TGTGCCAGCAGGGGCGCGGGAGTTAGGACAGATACGCAGTATTTT	CASRGAGVRTDTQYF
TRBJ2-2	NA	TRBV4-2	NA	TGTGCCAGCAGCCCGCTCGGGTGGAACTCTCAGGGCGAGTACACCGGGGAGCTGTTTTTT	CASSPLGWNSQGEYTGELFF
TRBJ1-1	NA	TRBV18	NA	TGTGCCAGCTCACGCGACAGTATGAACACTGAAGCTTTCTTT	CASSRDSMNTEAFF
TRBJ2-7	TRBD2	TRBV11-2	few	TGTGCCAGCAGCTACCACAGCGGCGGGAGGGCCCACGAGCAGTACTTC	CASSYHSGGRAHEQYF
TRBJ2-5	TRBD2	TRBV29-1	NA	TGCAGCGTTGGAGGGCTAGCGGGAGGAGAGACCCAGTACTTC	CSVGGLAGGETQYF
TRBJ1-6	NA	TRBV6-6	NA	TGTGCCAGCAGTCGCACCGTCGGGGGAGGGGAGATTTCCCCCCTCCACTTT	CASSRTVGGGEISPLHF
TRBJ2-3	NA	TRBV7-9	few	TGTGCCAGCAGCCTCCTCCGACGGGACTTCACAGATACGCAGTATTTT	CASSLLRRDFTDTQYF
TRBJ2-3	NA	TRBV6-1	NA	TGTGCCAGCAGTGAAGGTTCAGGGGATACGCAGTATTTT	CASSEGSGDTQYF
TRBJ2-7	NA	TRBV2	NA	TGTGCCAGCAGTGTGGGTGGGAGAGGCTACGAGCAGTACTTC	CASSVGGRGYEQYF
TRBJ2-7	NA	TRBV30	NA	TGTGCCTGGAGATGGACAGAGTACGAGCAGTACTTC	CAWRWTEYEQYF